The rows below give T cell receptor beta chains drawn from one sample of a study of cytomegalovirus exposure and HLA in healthy donors. The repertoire was sequenced with immunoSEQ multiplex PCR; TCRdb's copy has only in-frame clones and lacks some. Among over 250,000 clones listed, 86% were seen once. The sequencing sample was made of PBMCs. These receptors all come from a man aged 40-49 years in good health and CMV-seropositive. The CDR3 runs from the conserved cysteine through the conserved F or W. A D gene is named only where the DNA matches it firmly. A row's size may be missing; if present it is once, few, many or a size class.

clone_size,v_call,j_call,d_call,cdr3_nt,cdr3_aa
-,TRBV28,TRBJ2-7,TRBD2,TGTGCCAGCAGTTCTCTAGCGGAAGCCTACGAGCAGTACTTC,CASSSLAEAYEQYF
-,TRBV7-3,TRBJ2-1,TRBD2,TGTGCCAGCAGCTTAACTCCGGGACTAGCGGGCTACAATGAGCAGTTCTTC,CASSLTPGLAGYNEQFF
-,TRBV7-9,TRBJ2-7,TRBD2,TGTGCCAGCAGCTTCCTCCTCACTAGCGGGACGCCCTCACGGGAGCAGTACTTC,CASSFLLTSGTPSREQYF
once,TRBV11-3,TRBJ2-7,-,TGTGCCAGCAGCTTAGAGTTGGGCGGGGAGCAGTACTTC,CASSLELGGEQYF
few,TRBV28,TRBJ2-7,-,TGTGCCACCACTAGACAGGCCAATTACGCGCAGCAGTACTTC,CATTRQANYAQQYF
-,TRBV30,TRBJ1-2,TRBD1,TGTGCCTGGAAACCGGGACAGGGAGTCTCTAACTATGGCTACACCTTC,CAWKPGQGVSNYGYTF
-,TRBV10-3,TRBJ1-1,TRBD1,TGTGCCATCAGTGTGACAGGGTTTAGTCAAGCTTTCTTT,CAISVTGFSQAFF
-,TRBV2,TRBJ2-2,-,TGTGCCAGCAGGGAGGGGAGAGTCACCGGGGAGCTGTTTTTT,CASREGRVTGELFF
-,TRBV2,TRBJ2-2,TRBD1,TGTGCCAGCCTGGGACAGGGCGACGGGGAGCTGTTTTTT,CASLGQGDGELFF
-,TRBV28,TRBJ1-1,TRBD1,TGTGCCAGCAGTCCCACCGCCCGGGACAGGGCCCTGGGTTTGTCAGCTTTCTTT,CASSPTARDRALGLSAFF
few,TRBV4-2,TRBJ1-5,TRBD1,TGTGCCAGCAGCCAGGGGACAGGGATGGGCTTTCGCAATCAGCCCCAGCATTTT,CASSQGTGMGFRNQPQHF
-,TRBV7-9,TRBJ2-7,-,TGTGCCAGCAGCTTACTGCAGGGTTACTACGAGCAGTACTTC,CASSLLQGYYEQYF
-,TRBV6-4,TRBJ1-2,-,TGTGCCAGCAGCCCCGGGCCAGGGGCCTACTATGGCTACACCTTC,CASSPGPGAYYGYTF
-,TRBV30,TRBJ1-2,TRBD1,TGTGCCTGGAGTGGACCCCGGACAGGCCCTAACTATGGCTACACCTTC,CAWSGPRTGPNYGYTF
-,TRBV10-3,TRBJ2-7,-,TGTGCCAGCACTGGGTCCACCTACGAGCAGTACTTC,CASTGSTYEQYF
-,TRBV11-3,TRBJ2-1,-,TGTGCCAGCAGCCCTCCCACGAGCTCCTACAATGAGCAGTTCTTC,CASSPPTSSYNEQFF
-,TRBV7-9,TRBJ1-3,-,TGTGCCAGCAGCTTTGGGAGTTCGAACACCATATATTTT,CASSFGSSNTIYF
-,TRBV7-9,TRBJ2-3,TRBD1,TGTGCCAGCAGCTTCAGGGACAGGGGCTTAAGCACAGATACGCAGTATTTT,CASSFRDRGLSTDTQYF
-,TRBV5-6,TRBJ2-7,TRBD2,TGTGCCAGCAGCTTGGCGGGACTAGTAACCTACGAGCAGTACTTC,CASSLAGLVTYEQYF
-,TRBV27,TRBJ2-5,-,TGTGCCAGCAGTTTTAGGGGTGGGGAGACCCAGTACTTC,CASSFRGGETQYF
-,TRBV30,TRBJ2-6,-,TGTGCCTGGAGAGAACAGGGCGCTGGGGCCAACGTCCTGACTTTC,CAWREQGAGANVLTF
-,TRBV7-9,TRBJ2-7,TRBD1,TGTGCCAGCAGCCCCTGGACAGGGCCTTCCTACGAGCAGTACTTC,CASSPWTGPSYEQYF
once,TRBV5-1,TRBJ2-3,-,TGCGCCAGCAGCCGGAATCCCCTGGGGCCCCGCACAGATACGCAGTATTTT,CASSRNPLGPRTDTQYF
-,TRBV18,TRBJ2-2,-,TGTGCCAGCTCACCTGCTACGGTCACAGTCACCGGGGAGCTGTTTTTT,CASSPATVTVTGELFF
-,TRBV28,TRBJ1-2,TRBD1,TGTGCCAGCAGTTTCAGAGGACAGGGCTTTAACCATGGCTACACCTTC,CASSFRGQGFNHGYTF